This T cell receptor beta chain emerged from a study of shared clonotypes between healthy human individuals. Here immunoSEQ multiplex PCR was the method, and the copy in TCRdb shows in-frame clones only, minus some. This table holds some 2.4 million clones, 93% found once. About this clone: What it binds is unknown.

CDR1 is SGHAT, CDR2 FQNNGV, per germline. Trimming removed 5 bases at V and 1 base at J, with 15 bases between. This CDR3 region has 15 residues. Points from the study as a whole: Some naive CD4 clonotypes, about 5.5%, turned up in common across several donors.

The specimen sequenced was naive CD4+ T cells from PBMCs. The subset was: CD45RA+ positively selected. The V and J genes are TRBV11-2 and TRBJ2-7, with D possibly being TRBD1 (6 bases). The receptor's source is a man younger than 35 in good health. Some clones in this sample may be carry-over from other donors' samples. This CDR3 reads CASSHWGTGSYEQYF. The CDR3 DNA follows: TGTGCCAGCAGCCACTGGGGCACAGGGTCCTACGAGCAGTACTTC.